This T cell receptor beta chain was profiled in a study of cytomegalovirus exposure and HLA in healthy donors. Broader study findings: Solely CMV serostatus was available to characterize immune exposure.

V dropped 0 bases and J dropped 5 bases, with 13 bases sitting between them. Germline V gene lookup returns CDR1 LGHNA and CDR2 YNFKEQ. This CDR3 is 15 amino acids long. As concerns this clone: The antigen is not known.

Researchers ran the PCR with 60 Vbeta and 13 Jbeta primers. The data were produced by immunoSEQ multiplex PCR, yet TCRdb's version contains in-frame clones alone and is incomplete. Of about 89,000 clones in the sample, 75% to 90% were seen once. This receptor was obtained from a man between 35 and 55 years old in good health and CMV-seropositive. V is TRBV4-2 and J is TRBJ2-5; no firm D call. Sequenced material: PBMCs. The CDR3 DNA reads as TGTGCCAGCAGCCAAGAGGTTCGGGTGCCCGAGACCCAGTACTTC. Residues: CASSQEVRVPETQYF.